The source of this T cell receptor beta chain is a study of T cells in Graves' hyperthyroidism and ophthalmopathy. Study results and caveats: Model output signaled ophthalmopathy a median roughly six months ahead of onset. In the blood, most expanded thyroid clonotypes above 0.001 appeared as well.

CDR1 is SGHNT, CDR2 YYREEE, per germline (reference sequence). The CDR3 has 17 amino acids. The V end lost 3 bases, the J end lost 0 bases, and 15 bases lay between the germline ends. Thyroid ultrasound and orbital computed tomography, with clinical symptoms and serum thyroxine and TRAb, informed diagnoses. Regarding this clonotype: Its antigen remains unidentified.

RNA transcripts gave rise to amplified TCR beta CDR3 regions. TCR CDR3 underwent first-round RT-PCR with the HTBI primer set. TCRdb re-analysed the multiplex PCR reads in MiXCR, keeping a single row per CDR3 protein. The sample consists of 490,000 or so distinct CDR3 sequences, roughly 45% of them appearing once. This clonotype was sampled from an adult woman with Graves' disease, either hyperthyroidism or ophthalmopathy (not recorded which). The genes are TRBV5-4 and TRBJ2-2; tentatively, D is TRBD2 (6 bases). The sequenced sample was peripheral blood or thyroid tissue (not recorded which). The CDR3 coding sequence is TGTGCCAGCAGCTGGGGCAGGGACTCCGCGAACACCGGGGAGCTGTTTTTT. Its translation: CASSWGRDSANTGELFF. Drawing the rest from reference TRBV5-4 and TRBJ2-2, the complete variable domain is ETGVTQSPTHLIKTRGQQVTLRCSSQSGHNTVSWYQQALGQGPQFIFQYYREEENGRGNFPPRFSGLQFPNYSSELNVNALELDDSALYLCASSWGRDSANTGELFFGEGSRLTVL.